The next 10 T cell receptor beta chains were all read from a single sample in a study of CD8 T cells in ankylosing spondylitis. Study-level results: Seemingly characteristic of ankylosing spondylitis blood was a TCR beta motif consisting of eight highly homologous variants.

TCRdb processed the 5' RACE reads anew with MiXCR; each CDR3 protein has one entry. Of over 700,000 distinct CDR3 sequences listed, over 15% are singletons. What these receptors recognize is not known. Specimen: blood, either unsorted or a sorted T cell fraction (not recorded which). These receptors all stem from a male donor with ankylosing spondylitis.

This clonotype was observed a handful of times. V gene TRBV20-1 combines with J gene TRBJ2-2; TRBD1 matches 7 bases. The CDR3 runs to 14 residues. Per the germline V gene, CDR1 is DFQATT and CDR2 is SNEGSKA (reference sequence). J gave up 7 bases and V 0 bases, and 5 bases lay outside the gene matches. The DNA of the CDR3 is TGCAGTGCTAGAGATGAACAGGGGTACGGGGAGCTGTTTTTT. This translates into CSARDEQGYGELFF.

The table lists this clonotype with a few counts. The V gene is TRBV7-2, the J gene TRBJ2-7; D is possibly TRBD2 (6 bases). With 6 bases removed from V and 2 bases from J, the gap between germline ends came to 14 bases. Per the germline V gene, CDR1 is SGHTA and CDR2 is FQGNSA. The CDR3 extends over 14 amino acids. The CDR3 region has the DNA TGTGCCAGCAGAAAGGGCGGGAATGCCTACGAGCAGTACTTC. This translates into CASRKGGNAYEQYF.

V and J are TRBV7-8 and TRBJ1-1; 7 bases fit TRBD1. Germline assignment: CDR1 SGHVS and CDR2 FQNEAQ. The CDR3 consists of 15 residues. V gave up 5 bases and J gave up 1 base; unmatched junction bases: 7. CDR3 sequence reads: CASSLSGQANTEAFF. CDR3 nucleotide sequence: TGTGCCAGCAGCCTGTCTGGACAGGCGAACACTGAAGCTTTCTTT.

This clonotype turned up a few times. The gene calls are TRBV20-1 and TRBJ2-2, with TRBD2 identical over 12 bases. This CDR3 spans 16 amino acids. The trim removed 3 bases at V and 5 bases at J, leaving 7 bases unmatched. Germline V gene lookup returns CDR1 DFQATT and CDR2 SNEGSKA (reference sequence). The DNA for the CDR3 is TGCAGTGCTAGCCCTAGCGGGGGGGCGGATACCGGGGAGCTGTTTTTT. It encodes CSASPSGGADTGELFF.

This clonotype was detected only a few times. V is TRBV29-1 and J is TRBJ2-1, with a possible D match to TRBD1 (6 bases). V was trimmed by 3 bases and J by 5 bases, leaving 11 bases between them. Germline assignment: CDR1 SQVTM and CDR2 ANQGSEA. The CDR3 has 13 amino acids. The chain's CDR3 is CSVEAGAHNEQFF. The CDR3, as DNA: TGCAGCGTTGAGGCAGGGGCCCACAATGAGCAGTTCTTC.

This clonotype has more than one count but fewer than ten. The chain is built from TRBV7-2 and TRBJ1-2, with a weak D call TRBD1 (6 bases). The V end was cut by 6 bases, the J end by 8 bases, with 16 bases between. The CDR3 spans 13 residues. Germline V CDR1 and CDR2: SGHTA, FQGNSA. This chain's CDR3 is CASRPGALLGYTF. CDR3 DNA sequence: TGTGCCAGCAGACCAGGGGCCTTATTAGGCTACACCTTC.

The gene calls are TRBV20-1 and TRBJ1-1; D is unresolved. The V gene's germline CDR1 is DFQATT and CDR2 SNEGSKA (reference sequence). V was clipped by 4 bases and J by 8 bases, with 14 bases between them. This CDR3 region has 12 residues. As DNA, the CDR3 is TGCAGTGCTATACGACTTTTGGGAGAAGCTTTCTTT. Translation gives CSAIRLLGEAFF.

This clonotype is a singleton in its sample. The V gene is TRBV4-1, the J gene TRBJ2-5, with 8 nucleotides matching TRBD1. Unmatched junction bases numbered 9, after V lost 1 base and J lost 5 bases. CDR3 length equals 16 residues. Germline V CDR1 and CDR2: MGHRA, YSYEKL. The CDR3 is CASSQVSRGLGETQYF. The CDR3, as DNA: TGCGCCAGCAGCCAAGTTTCCAGGGGGCTGGGGGAGACCCAGTACTTC.

This rearrangement joins TRBV21-1 to TRBJ2-7; the table names TRBD2, a call not compared with the DNA. TRBV21-1 is a pseudogene. The CDR3 consists of 15 residues. The CDR3 here is CASSKDEGGKCEQYF. CDR3 DNA sequence: TGTGCCAGCAGCAAAGACGAGGGAGGGAAGTGCGAGCAGTACTTC.

The chain joins TRBV12-3 or TRBV12-4 to TRBJ2-7; unclear D gene. The CDR3 consists of 11 residues. Trimming left V 6 bases short and J 6 bases short, with 9 bases between. The CDR3 DNA reads TGTGCCAGCAGCCAGACCATCGAGCAGTACTTC. Protein: CASSQTIEQYF.